Listed here is a single T cell receptor beta chain. The sample belongs to a study of blood T cell repertoires in COVID-19. Study information: There were acute and convalescent COVID-19 samples, and they came from the United States, Italy and Spain. PBMCs, B-cell-depleted T cells, or T cells provided the cDNA or gDNA that made up the material.

Some clones are missing from TCRdb's copy, which holds only in-frame ones; the method was immunoSEQ multiplex PCR. The sample includes 90,000 or so clones, roughly nine tenths of them seen just once. The germline gives CDR1 MNHNY, CDR2 SVGAGI (reference sequence). The CDR3 length is 14 residues. V was clipped by 6 bases and J by 6 bases; unmatched bases: 8. The chain has TRBV6-6 and TRBJ2-3; 8 nucleotides line up with TRBD2. The TCR comes from a human donor with active COVID-19. The donor label of this sample is uncertain. Source material: peripheral blood. The CDR3 loop is CASSPAGTSDTQYF. CDR3 nucleotide sequence: TGTGCCAGCAGCCCAGCCGGGACTAGTGATACGCAGTATTTT.